Listed below are T cell receptor beta chains from one sample, sequenced in a study of cytomegalovirus exposure and HLA in healthy donors. Produced via immunoSEQ multiplex PCR; TCRdb's table is partial and in-frame only. The sample records roughly 200,000 clones, 60% to 80% being singletons. The specimen sequenced was PBMCs. Receptors were obtained from a man between 60 and 70 years old in good health and CMV-seronegative. Each CDR3 is given with its conserved first and last residue. A D gene is named only where the DNA matches it firmly. Expanded clones are given a class, and other clones once, few, many or no size at all.

v_call	clone_size	j_call	d_call	cdr3_aa	cdr3_nt
TRBV18	-	TRBJ2-7	TRBD2	CASSPLSRGGATYEQYF	TGTGCCAGCTCACCATTGTCTCGGGGGGGGGCCACCTACGAGCAGTACTTC
TRBV4-2	-	TRBJ1-4	TRBD1	CASSQEVVIAGGHSEKLFF	TGTGCCAGCAGCCAAGAAGTGGTTATAGCAGGGGGCCACTCTGAAAAACTGTTTTTT
TRBV7-9	-	TRBJ1-2	-	CASSLVGGYGYTF	TGTGCCAGCAGCTTAGTGGGGGGCTATGGCTACACCTTC
TRBV5-1	few	TRBJ2-1	TRBD2	CASSVRLAGGLNEQFF	TGCGCCAGCAGCGTCAGACTAGCGGGAGGACTAAATGAGCAGTTCTTC
TRBV5-4	-	TRBJ1-3	TRBD1	CASSLGQGGGNTIYF	TGTGCCAGCAGCTTGGGACAGGGAGGTGGAAACACCATATATTTT
TRBV5-4	-	TRBJ2-1	TRBD2	CASSSGLAGARNNEQFF	TGTGCCAGCAGCTCGGGACTAGCGGGGGCGAGAAACAATGAGCAGTTCTTC
TRBV5-1	-	TRBJ2-3	TRBD2	CASSSLLAGGVSDTQYF	TGCGCCAGCAGCTCCCTCTTAGCGGGGGGGGTATCAGATACGCAGTATTTT
TRBV9	-	TRBJ1-1	TRBD1	CASSVEGWQGARNTEAFF	TGTGCCAGCAGCGTAGAGGGATGGCAGGGGGCGCGGAACACTGAAGCTTTCTTT
TRBV5-1	-	TRBJ2-7	TRBD1	CASSFIRGGGEQYF	TGCGCCAGCAGCTTCATCAGAGGGGGCGGCGAGCAGTACTTC
TRBV19	-	TRBJ2-2	TRBD1	CASSIFGRGTGELFF	TGTGCCAGTAGTATTTTCGGCAGGGGGACCGGGGAGCTGTTTTTT
TRBV5-6	-	TRBJ2-6	TRBD1	CASTRQGSPSGANVLTF	TGTGCCAGCACAAGACAGGGCTCCCCCTCTGGGGCCAACGTCCTGACTTTC
TRBV4-2	-	TRBJ2-1	-	CASSQGSNYNEQFF	TGTGCCAGCAGCCAGGGGAGTAATTACAATGAGCAGTTCTTC
TRBV7-2	-	TRBJ2-1	TRBD1	CASSLDRSLNEQFF	TGTGCCAGCAGCTTGGACAGGTCACTCAATGAGCAGTTCTTC
TRBV4-2	-	TRBJ2-3	TRBD2	CASSQDRLIAGEGTQYF	TGTGCCAGCAGCCAAGATAGGTTGATAGCGGGAGAAGGGACGCAGTATTTT
TRBV5-1	-	TRBJ2-2	TRBD2	CASSFTSVGELFF	TGCGCCAGCAGCTTCACTAGCGTCGGGGAGCTGTTTTTT
TRBV5-1	-	TRBJ2-5	TRBD1	CASSLVPGQGLVGGQETQYF	TGCGCCAGCAGCTTGGTCCCAGGACAGGGTTTAGTTGGCGGCCAAGAGACCCAGTACTTC
TRBV19	-	TRBJ1-5	-	CASRTGYSNQPQHF	TGTGCCAGTAGGACAGGTTATAGCAATCAGCCCCAGCATTTT
TRBV9	-	TRBJ2-3	-	CASSVEGGTDTQYF	TGTGCCAGCAGCGTAGAAGGGGGCACAGATACGCAGTATTTT
TRBV5-1	-	TRBJ2-5	-	CASSLLGLQETQYF	TGCGCCAGCAGCTTGTTGGGCCTTCAAGAGACCCAGTACTTC
TRBV5-4	-	TRBJ1-2	-	CASSTDTYGYTF	TGTGCCAGCAGCACCGACACCTATGGCTACACCTTC
TRBV4-3	-	TRBJ2-7	TRBD2	CASSQGLAGAYEQYF	TGCGCCAGCAGCCAAGGACTAGCGGGAGCCTACGAGCAGTACTTC
TRBV5-4	-	TRBJ1-4	-	CASSRSRGAGATNEKLFF	TGTGCCAGCAGCCGGAGTAGGGGTGCGGGGGCAACTAATGAAAAACTGTTTTTT
TRBV19	-	TRBJ1-5	-	CASSMRPNSNQPQHF	TGTGCCAGTAGTATGAGGCCGAATAGCAATCAGCCCCAGCATTTT
TRBV29-1	-	TRBJ1-1	-	CSVEGRTDCYRKF	TGCAGCGTTGAAGGTAGGACAGATTGTTACCGCAAATTT
TRBV6-5	-	TRBJ2-2	TRBD1	CASSYTGTGRTGELFF	TGTGCCAGCAGTTACACGGGGACAGGGAGAACCGGGGAGCTGTTTTTT
TRBV6-9	-	TRBJ2-1	TRBD2	CASSPRLAGGGEQFF	TGTGCCAGCAGCCCAAGGCTAGCGGGAGGGGGTGAGCAGTTCTTC
TRBV7-9	-	TRBJ2-1	TRBD2	CASSSTSGGAQNEQFF	TGTGCCAGCAGCTCCACTAGCGGGGGGGCCCAAAATGAGCAGTTCTTC
TRBV6-1	-	TRBJ2-7	TRBD1	CASSASGQGRRQYF	TGTGCCAGCAGTGCGTCGGGACAGGGGAGACGGCAGTACTTC
TRBV10-2	once	TRBJ1-1	-	CASSVFGGRDTEAFF	TGCGCCAGCAGTGTTTTCGGGGGTAGAGACACTGAAGCTTTCTTT
TRBV1	few	TRBJ1-4	-	CTSSQDPGRVLGEKLFF	TGCACCAGCAGCCAAGACCCGGGGAGGGTTTTGGGGGAAAAACTGTTTTTT
TRBV27	-	TRBJ2-7	TRBD2	CASRRTSGGPPDF	TGTGCCAGCAGGAGGACTAGCGGGGGCCCTCCGGACTTC
TRBV5-4	-	TRBJ2-7	TRBD2	CASSLGGRSPYEQYF	TGTGCCAGCAGCTTGGGCGGGAGGAGCCCCTACGAGCAGTACTTC
TRBV6-5	-	TRBJ1-5	TRBD1	CASSQGDSNQPQHF	TGTGCCAGCAGCCAGGGGGATAGCAATCAGCCCCAGCATTTT
TRBV4-2	once	TRBJ2-2	-	CASSHDPETNTGELFF	TGTGCCAGCAGCCACGATCCGGAGACCAACACCGGGGAGCTGTTTTTT
TRBV19	-	TRBJ1-2	-	CASTIPGARGGYTF	TGTGCCAGTACCATACCAGGTGCCCGGGGGGGCTACACCTTC
TRBV19	-	TRBJ1-2	TRBD1	CASSIGRGGYTF	TGTGCCAGTAGTATTGGCAGGGGGGGCTACACCTTC
TRBV12-2	-	TRBJ2-1	-	CASPLSLNEQFF	TGTGCAAGTCCTTTATCTCTAAATGAGCAGTTCTTC
TRBV30	-	TRBJ2-3	TRBD2	CAWSRGEGTQYF	TGTGCCTGGAGTCGGGGGGAAGGGACGCAGTATTTT
TRBV5-1	-	TRBJ2-3	TRBD2	CASSLGLAGGATDTQYF	TGCGCCAGCAGCTTGGGACTAGCGGGGGGGGCCACAGATACGCAGTATTTT
TRBV7-7	-	TRBJ2-3	TRBD2	CASSSGLAGGQADTQYF	TGTGCTAGCAGCTCGGGACTAGCGGGGGGTCAGGCAGATACGCAGTATTTT
TRBV5-6	once	TRBJ1-2	-	CASSLGGDSTNYGYTF	TGTGCCAGCAGCTTAGGCGGGGACTCTACTAACTATGGCTACACCTTC
TRBV7-6	-	TRBJ1-1	-	CASSPFRGGTSKVGGNTEAFF	TGTGCCAGCAGCCCGTTTCGGGGGGGGACATCTAAGGTTGGGGGGAACACTGAAGCTTTCTTT
TRBV5-1	-	TRBJ2-1	TRBD2	CASGLAGQYNEQFF	TGCGCCAGCGGCCTAGCGGGGCAGTACAATGAGCAGTTCTTC
TRBV2	-	TRBJ2-2	-	CASSEGARATGELFF	TGTGCCAGCAGTGAAGGCGCGCGGGCCACCGGGGAGCTGTTTTTT
TRBV28	-	TRBJ1-1	TRBD1	CASSWDRGQYTEAFF	TGTGCCAGCAGTTGGGACAGGGGTCAATACACTGAAGCTTTCTTT
TRBV6-5	few	TRBJ2-7	TRBD1	CASGLGTGSYEQYF	TGTGCCAGCGGACTAGGGACAGGGTCCTACGAGCAGTACTTC
TRBV19	-	TRBJ2-7	TRBD1	CASSPTGTGDEQYF	TGTGCCAGTAGTCCTACCGGGACAGGGGACGAGCAGTACTTC
TRBV6-1	-	TRBJ1-1	-	CASTEWGMNTEAFF	TGTGCCAGCACTGAGTGGGGCATGAACACTGAAGCTTTCTTT
TRBV5-3	-	TRBJ1-2	-	CARSFGRGSEGYTF	TGTGCCAGAAGCTTTGGCAGGGGCTCGGAAGGCTACACCTTC
TRBV5-1	-	TRBJ2-1	-	CASSSGLAEQFF	TGCGCCAGCAGCAGTGGGCTAGCGGAGCAGTTCTTC